The 29 T cell receptor beta chains in this list originate from one sample, sequenced in a study of T cells after yellow fever vaccination. Via MiXCR, TCRdb re-called the 5' RACE reads, giving one row per CDR3 protein. The top ten hold about 26% of the sample, which has over 250,000 distinct CDR3 sequences, approximately 4% seen once. The source was PBMCs, collected 5 days after the yellow fever booster vaccination. These receptors were collected from a man aged 18 to 29 who received the YFV17D yellow fever vaccine.

The chain couples TRBV20-1 to TRBJ1-1; D remains unclear. V lost 8 bases, J lost 0 bases, and 13 bases lay in between. Germline loops: CDR1 DFQATT, CDR2 SNEGSKA (reference sequence). The CDR3 sequence is 13 residues long. The CDR3 DNA reads as TGCAGTACCCGGGCCGGTGTGAACACTGAAGCTTTCTTT. It translates to CSTRAGVNTEAFF.

The V call is TRBV5-1, the J call TRBJ2-5, with 14 nucleotides matching TRBD2. The junction had 4 bases not matched to a gene; V was cut back by 6 bases and J by 6 bases. The CDR3 covers 14 residues. Germline V lookup: CDR1 SGHRS, CDR2 YFSETQ. In nucleotides, the CDR3 is TGCGCCAGCAAGACTAGCGGGGGGGCCCAGACCCAGTACTTC. Its protein is CASKTSGGAQTQYF.

This clonotype came up a few times. The J gene is TRBJ2-3, the V gene TRBV5-6; 9 nucleotides agree with TRBD2. Per germline, CDR1 SGHDT and CDR2 YYEEEE. This CDR3 spans 14 amino acids. Unmatched junction bases numbered 7, after V lost 4 bases and J lost 7 bases. Written as DNA, the CDR3 is TGTGCCAGCAGCATTGCGCTAGCGGGGCATACGCAGTATTTT. Residues: CASSIALAGHTQYF.

Worth noting for this clonotype: Germline is not matched at one junction end, which may reflect a read error. The chain has TRBV15 and TRBJ1-1; no clear D gene. The CDR3 runs 15 residues. The germline V gene encodes CDR1 LNHNV and CDR2 YYDKDF (reference sequence). CDR3 sequence reads: CATSRDKGRAPEDFF. CDR3 nucleotide sequence: TGTGCCACCAGCAGAGATAAGGGAAGGGCACCCGAAGATTTCTTT.

This rearrangement joins TRBV4-1 to TRBJ2-7; 10 nucleotides agree with TRBD2. In germline, CDR1 is MGHRA, CDR2 YSYEKL. CDR3 length: 16 amino acids. Trimming removed 0 bases from V and 2 bases from J; junction bases left unmatched: 4. This CDR3 is CASSQDRTSGPYEQYF. As DNA, the CDR3 is TGCGCCAGCAGCCAAGATCGGACTAGCGGTCCCTACGAGCAGTACTTC.

This clonotype was recorded a few times. The J gene is TRBJ1-4, the V gene TRBV20-1; 7 bases match TRBD1. The CDR3 is 13 amino acids. V lost 6 bases and J lost 4; bases outside the gene matches: 5. Germline V CDR1 and CDR2: DFQATT, SNEGSKA (reference sequence). CDR3 sequence: CSANRGLNEKLFF. In DNA, the CDR3 is TGCAGTGCGAACAGGGGCCTTAATGAAAAACTGTTTTTT.

This clonotype was picked up many times. This chain connects TRBV2 to TRBJ2-2; the D is unclear. CDR1 and CDR2 from the germline V gene are SNHLY and FYNNEI. With 2 bases removed from V and 2 bases from J, the gap between germline ends came to 15 bases. This CDR3 contains 17 residues. The CDR3 region is CASSELSLRKNTGELFF. The CDR3 region has the DNA TGTGCCAGCAGTGAACTGTCGTTGAGGAAAAACACCGGGGAGCTGTTTTTT.

The chain carries TRBV4-2 and TRBJ2-1; no firm D call. Germline loops: CDR1 LGHNA, CDR2 YNFKEQ. The CDR3 sequence is 14 residues long. V was cut by 5 bases and J by 4 bases, with 12 bases left in between. Here the CDR3 DNA reads TGTGCCAGCAGCGAACGGGTGGGGTACAATGAGCAGTTCTTC. Residues: CASSERVGYNEQFF.

This clonotype came up many times. The chain has TRBV29-1 and TRBJ2-1, with 8 bases lining up with TRBD2. CDR1 and CDR2 from the germline V gene are SQVTM and ANQGSEA. J was trimmed by 4 bases and V by 6 bases; bases with no gene match: 11. This CDR3 is 15 amino acids long. CDR3 sequence (DNA): TGCAGCGTGAGGGCGGCGGGGGGTTATTACAATGAGCAGTTCTTC. Residues: CSVRAAGGYYNEQFF.

This clonotype was picked up many times. CDR3 amino acids: CSATGVTSGGALEQYF. In DNA form, the CDR3 reads TGCAGTGCTACAGGGGTCACTAGCGGGGGGGCCCTGGAGCAGTACTTC. The gene calls are TRBV20-1 and TRBJ2-7; 13 bases match TRBD2. After removal of 4 bases from V and 7 bases from J, the junction contained 13 bases not matched to a gene. The germline gives CDR1 DFQATT, CDR2 SNEGSKA (reference sequence). CDR3 size: 16 residues.

This chain uses TRBV5-5 with TRBJ2-7, with D perhaps matching TRBD2 (5 bases). This CDR3 is 17 amino acids long. V lost 5 bases and J lost 4, with 25 bases in between. The V gene's germline CDR1 is SGHKS and CDR2 YYEKEE (reference sequence). DNA for the CDR3: TGTGCCAGCAGTTCGAATCCTACTAGTGCCCCAAGGTACGAGCAGTACTTC. It is translated as CASSSNPTSAPRYEQYF.

This clonotype was seen at least ten times. The rearrangement links TRBV12-5 to TRBJ2-3, with D perhaps matching TRBD1 or TRBD2 (5 bases each). V lost 0 bases, J lost 1 base, and 14 bases lay in between. The CDR3 has 17 residues. From germline, CDR1 is LGHNT and CDR2 FRNRAP. The CDR3 coding sequence is TGTGCTAGTGGTTTGGTACGAGGGGATTGGGGCACAGATACGCAGTATTTT. This gives the protein CASGLVRGDWGTDTQYF.

The chain couples TRBV19 to TRBJ1-3, with D unresolved. CDR3 length: 14 amino acids. Deletions cut 9 bases from V and 5 bases from J, with 17 bases between. Per germline, CDR1 LNHDA and CDR2 SQIVND (reference sequence). The CDR3 DNA is TGTGCCAGCGCCCCTGAGGGTCTCCGAAACACCATATATTTT. Encoded protein: CASAPEGLRNTIYF.

This chain uses TRBV9 with TRBJ2-5, with 7 nucleotides matching TRBD2. The CDR3 length is 18 residues. Germline V lookup: CDR1 SGDLS, CDR2 YYNGEE. The V and J ends lost 4 bases and 2 bases, in that order; junction bases with no gene match: 17. The CDR3 spells CASSPGIPSGGWQETQYF. The CDR3 DNA is TGTGCCAGCAGCCCCGGGATCCCCTCGGGGGGTTGGCAAGAGACCCAGTACTTC.

This clonotype was recorded at least ten times. The chain links TRBV29-1 to TRBJ2-3; D gene uncertain. The CDR3 runs 11 residues. Trimming left V 7 bases short and J 6 bases short, with 11 bases between. Germline values: CDR1 SQVTM, CDR2 ANQGSEA. DNA of the CDR3: TGCAGCGGGCTGCGTAGGGATACGCAGTATTTT. Protein: CSGLRRDTQYF.

The chain couples TRBV18 to TRBJ1-1, with TRBD1 matching 7 bases. CDR3 length equals 13 residues. The V segment lost 6 bases and the J segment 3 bases; nucleotides outside the gene matches: 4. The germline V gene encodes CDR1 KGHSH and CDR2 LQKENI. The CDR3 sequence is CASSPGQDTEAFF. CDR3 nucleotide sequence: TGTGCCAGCTCGCCCGGACAGGACACTGAAGCTTTCTTT.

The sample holds a few counts of this clonotype. The rearrangement links TRBV20-1 to TRBJ2-1; tentative D call: TRBD2 (6 bases). This CDR3 region has 15 residues. CDR1 and CDR2 (germline): DFQATT, SNEGSKA (reference sequence). V dropped 3 bases and J dropped 8 bases, with 20 bases sitting between them. The CDR3 here is CSARVPRAGGDEQFF. The CDR3 coding sequence is TGCAGTGCTAGGGTCCCTCGGGCAGGCGGGGATGAGCAGTTCTTC.

V and J are TRBV20-1 and TRBJ1-1; TRBD1 aligns across 8 bases. V was clipped by 0 bases and J by 1 base; unmatched bases: 4. The CDR3 totals 15 residues. Germline CDR1 is DFQATT and CDR2 is SNEGSKA (reference sequence). CDR3 amino acids: CSARDQTGANTEAFF. CDR3 coding DNA: TGCAGTGCTAGAGACCAGACAGGGGCGAACACTGAAGCTTTCTTT.

This clonotype was counted many times. The chain joins TRBV5-1 to TRBJ2-1, with 11 bases identical to TRBD2. Germline lookup yields CDR1 SGHRS and CDR2 YFSETQ. Germline trimming cut 5 bases from V and 8 bases from J; bases unmatched to any gene: 6. The CDR3 is 14 amino acids. The CDR3 region has the DNA TGCGCCAGCAGAGTTACTAGCGGGGGCGATGAGCAGTTCTTC. Translating it yields CASRVTSGGDEQFF.

Only a few counts were recorded for this clonotype. The V gene is TRBV27, the J gene TRBJ1-5; 8 bases are a match to TRBD1. The germline V gene has CDR1 MNHEY and CDR2 SMNVEV (reference sequence). CDR3 size: 18 residues. V trimming: 5 bases; J trimming: 11 bases; junction bases outside the gene matches: 23. The CDR3 spells CASSGGSLRDRTSSAQHF. The CDR3 nucleotides read TGTGCCAGCAGTGGGGGATCTCTCCGGGACAGGACCTCTTCGGCCCAGCATTTT.

The chain is built from TRBV6-1 and TRBJ1-1; a possible D gene is TRBD1 (5 bases). V was pared by 4 bases and J by 5 bases, with 14 bases between. CDR3 size: 14 residues. Germline V gives CDR1 MNHNS, CDR2 SASEGT. For the CDR3, the DNA is TGTGCCAGCAGTGTTGTCAGGGTCCTGACTGAAGCTTTCTTT. This encodes CASSVVRVLTEAFF.

This chain joins TRBV3-1 and TRBJ2-3; 7 bases match TRBD2. The CDR3 has 15 residues. CDR1 and CDR2 from the germline V gene are LGHDT and YNNKEL (reference sequence). The V gene end was trimmed by 1 base and the J gene end by 5 bases; junction bases not matched to a gene: 6. The DNA for the CDR3 is TGTGCCAGCAGCCAAGGGCTAGCGGTGGGAGATACGCAGTATTTT. Amino acid sequence: CASSQGLAVGDTQYF.

Ten or more counts support this clonotype. The rearrangement uses TRBV7-3 and TRBJ2-1, with 11 bases identical to TRBD2. The germline V gene has CDR1 SGHTA and CDR2 FQGTGA. There are 15 residues in the CDR3. V lost 5 bases to trimming and J lost 4 bases; unmatched junction nucleotides: 4. CDR3 coding DNA: TGTGCCAGCAGCCAGACTAGCGGGGCATACAATGAGCAGTTCTTC. Its translation: CASSQTSGAYNEQFF.

The chain couples TRBV9 to TRBJ2-1, with TRBD1 matching 7 bases. The CDR3 consists of 14 residues. Looked up from germline, CDR1 is SGDLS and CDR2 is YYNGEE. Unmatched junction bases numbered 6, after V lost 4 bases and J lost 5 bases. In DNA, the CDR3 is TGTGCCAGCAGCTTATCCGGGACAGACAATGAGCAGTTCTTC. Protein sequence: CASSLSGTDNEQFF. Drawing the rest from reference TRBV9 and TRBJ2-1, the complete variable domain is DSGVTQTPKHLITATGQRVTLRCSPRSGDLSVYWYQQSLDQGLQFLIQYYNGEERAKGNILERFSAQQFPDLHSELNLSSLELGDSALYFCASSLSGTDNEQFFGPGTRLTVL.

This clonotype was picked up a small number of times. CDR3 protein: CASTNTIGYEQYF. The DNA of the CDR3 is TGTGCCAGCACCAACACGATTGGCTACGAGCAGTACTTC. The genes are TRBV7-2 and TRBJ2-7; D is ambiguous. The germline V and J ends were trimmed by 7 bases and 3 bases, with 13 bases remaining between them. Germline CDR1 SGHTA, CDR2 FQGNSA. The CDR3 is made up of 13 amino acids.

This sequence joins TRBV7-7 and TRBJ1-2; the D gene is possibly TRBD1 (5 bases). CDR3 length: 15 amino acids. Germline CDR1 is SSHAT and CDR2 is FNYEAQ (reference sequence). The V end lost 1 base, the J end lost 0 bases, and 9 bases lay between the germline ends. This CDR3 reads CASSLVRGTNYGYTF. The CDR3 region has the DNA TGTGCCAGCAGCTTAGTTCGGGGGACTAACTATGGCTACACCTTC.

This clonotype has at least ten counts. This chain uses TRBV7-8 with TRBJ2-3; D possibly corresponds to TRBD2 (6 bases). The CDR3 loop spans 15 amino acids. V lost 4 bases and J lost 1, with 12 bases in between. Germline V gene data show CDR1 as SGHVS and CDR2 as FQNEAQ. Here the CDR3 reads CASSSFQRGTDTQYF. The CDR3 bases are TGTGCCAGCAGCTCCTTCCAGCGGGGCACAGATACGCAGTATTTT.

This clonotype was observed many times. The chain has TRBV25-1 and TRBJ2-1, with D possibly being TRBD2 (5 bases). The germline V and J ends were trimmed by 5 bases and 11 bases, with 7 bases remaining between them. From germline, CDR1 is MGHDK and CDR2 SYGVNS. The CDR3 sequence is 10 residues long. Here the CDR3 reads CASSQRKQFF. CDR3 DNA sequence: TGTGCCAGCAGTCAGCGGAAGCAGTTCTTC.

This clonotype was counted only a few times. J is TRBJ1-1 and V is TRBV12-3 or TRBV12-4; TRBD1 might be the D (6 bases). The CDR3 has 13 residues. V lost 7 bases, J lost 4 bases, and 13 bases lay in between. CDR3 bases: TGTGCCAGCACCACACAGGGAACCACTGAAGCTTTCTTT. Its protein is CASTTQGTTEAFF.